This TCR beta chain derives from a study of early T cells in non-severe SARS-CoV-2 infection. CDR3 length: 16 amino acids. CDR1 is SNHLY and CDR2 is FYNNEI in the germline V gene. V was clipped by 7 bases and J by 0 bases; unmatched bases: 10. TCRdb called the 5' RACE reads again in MiXCR, with one record for every CDR3 protein. The sample contains approximately 97,000 distinct CDR3 sequences, roughly 14% of which appear only once. This TCR derives from an adult who was a healthcare worker with PCR-confirmed SARS-CoV-2 infection or an uninfected control (not recorded which). Sequencing input: whole blood. The V call is TRBV2, the J call TRBJ2-5; 8 positions agree with TRBD2. Here the CDR3 reads CASTRDSGINQETQYF. The CDR3 DNA reads as TGTGCCAGCACGAGGGATAGCGGGATAAACCAAGAGACCCAGTACTTC.